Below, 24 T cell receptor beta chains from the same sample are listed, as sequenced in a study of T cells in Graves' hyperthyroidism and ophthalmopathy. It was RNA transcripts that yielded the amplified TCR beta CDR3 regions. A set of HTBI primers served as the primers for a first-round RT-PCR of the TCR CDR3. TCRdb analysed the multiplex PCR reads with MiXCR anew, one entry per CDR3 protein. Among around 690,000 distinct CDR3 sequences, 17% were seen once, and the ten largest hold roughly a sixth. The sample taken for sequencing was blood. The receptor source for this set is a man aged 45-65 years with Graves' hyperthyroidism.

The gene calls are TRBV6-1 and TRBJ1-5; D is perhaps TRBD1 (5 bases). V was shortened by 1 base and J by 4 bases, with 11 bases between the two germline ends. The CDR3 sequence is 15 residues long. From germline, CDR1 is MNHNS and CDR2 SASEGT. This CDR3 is CASSEVRAGNQPQHF. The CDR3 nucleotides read TGTGCCAGCAGTGAAGTCAGGGCTGGTAATCAGCCCCAGCATTTT.

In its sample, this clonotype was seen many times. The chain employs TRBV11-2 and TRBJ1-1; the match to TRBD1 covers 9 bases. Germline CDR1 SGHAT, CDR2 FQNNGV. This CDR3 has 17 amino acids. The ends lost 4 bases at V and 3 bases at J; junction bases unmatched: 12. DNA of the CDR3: TGTGCCAGCAGCTCCGAATGGGACAGGGAAGGTGACACTGAAGCTTTCTTT. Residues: CASSSEWDREGDTEAFF.

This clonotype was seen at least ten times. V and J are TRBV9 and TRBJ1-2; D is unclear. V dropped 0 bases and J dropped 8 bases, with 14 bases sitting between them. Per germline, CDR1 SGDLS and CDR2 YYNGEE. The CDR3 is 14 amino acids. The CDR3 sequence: CASSVDSFGRGYTF. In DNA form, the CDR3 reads TGTGCCAGCAGCGTAGATTCCTTCGGGAGAGGCTACACCTTC. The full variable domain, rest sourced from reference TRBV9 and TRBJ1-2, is DSGVTQTPKHLITATGQRVTLRCSPRSGDLSVYWYQQSLDQGLQFLIQYYNGEERAKGNILERFSAQQFPDLHSELNLSSLELGDSALYFCASSVDSFGRGYTFGSGTRLTVV.

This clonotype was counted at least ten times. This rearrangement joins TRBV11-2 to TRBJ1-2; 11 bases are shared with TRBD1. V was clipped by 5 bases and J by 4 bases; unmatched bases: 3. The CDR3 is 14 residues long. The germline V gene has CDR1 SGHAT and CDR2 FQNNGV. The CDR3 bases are TGTGCCAGCAGCCCAGGGACAGGGGGCTATGGCTACACCTTC. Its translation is CASSPGTGGYGYTF.

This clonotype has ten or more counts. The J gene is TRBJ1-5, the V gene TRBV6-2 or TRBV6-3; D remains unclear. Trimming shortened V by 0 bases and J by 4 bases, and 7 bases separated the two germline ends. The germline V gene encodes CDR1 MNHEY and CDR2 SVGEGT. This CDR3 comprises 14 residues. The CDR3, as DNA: TGTGCCAGCAGTTACTCGGCAGGTAATCAGCCCCAGCATTTT. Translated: CASSYSAGNQPQHF.

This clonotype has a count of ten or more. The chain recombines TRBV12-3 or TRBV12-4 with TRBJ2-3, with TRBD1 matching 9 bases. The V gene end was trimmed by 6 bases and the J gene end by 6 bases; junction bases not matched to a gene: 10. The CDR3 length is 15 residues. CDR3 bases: TGTGCCAGCAGCTGGGACAGGGTAAAAGGCGATACGCAGTATTTT. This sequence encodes CASSWDRVKGDTQYF.

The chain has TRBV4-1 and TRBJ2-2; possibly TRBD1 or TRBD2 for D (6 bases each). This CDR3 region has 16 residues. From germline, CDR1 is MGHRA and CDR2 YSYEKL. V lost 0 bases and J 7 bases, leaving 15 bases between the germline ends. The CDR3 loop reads CASSQDLGGWHGELFF. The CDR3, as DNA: TGCGCCAGCAGCCAAGATTTGGGGGGCTGGCACGGGGAGCTGTTTTTT.

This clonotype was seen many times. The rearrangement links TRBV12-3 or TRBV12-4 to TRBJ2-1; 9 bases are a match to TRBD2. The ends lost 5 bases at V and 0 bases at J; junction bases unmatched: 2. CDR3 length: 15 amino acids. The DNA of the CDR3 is TGTGCCAGCAGTCCTAGCGGGACCTCCTACAATGAGCAGTTCTTC. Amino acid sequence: CASSPSGTSYNEQFF.

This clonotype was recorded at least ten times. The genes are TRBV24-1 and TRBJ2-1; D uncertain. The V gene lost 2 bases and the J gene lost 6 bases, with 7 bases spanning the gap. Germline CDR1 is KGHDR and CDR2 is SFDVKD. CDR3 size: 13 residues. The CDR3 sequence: CATSDSSVNEQFF. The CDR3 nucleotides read TGTGCCACCAGTGATTCCAGCGTCAATGAGCAGTTCTTC.

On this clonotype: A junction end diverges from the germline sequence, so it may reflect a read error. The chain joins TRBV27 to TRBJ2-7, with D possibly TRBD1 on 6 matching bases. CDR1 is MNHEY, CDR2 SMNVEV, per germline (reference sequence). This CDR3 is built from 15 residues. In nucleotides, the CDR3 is TGTGCCAGCAGTTCCCCGCTCCAGGGGTTTTACGAGCAGCACTTC. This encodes CASSSPLQGFYEQHF.

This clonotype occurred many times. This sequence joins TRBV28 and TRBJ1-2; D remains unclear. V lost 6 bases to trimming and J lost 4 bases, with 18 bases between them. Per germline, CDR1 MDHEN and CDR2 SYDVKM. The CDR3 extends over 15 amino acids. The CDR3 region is CASRLGPELAYGYTF. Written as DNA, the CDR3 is TGTGCCAGCAGACTAGGCCCCGAGTTGGCCTATGGCTACACCTTC.

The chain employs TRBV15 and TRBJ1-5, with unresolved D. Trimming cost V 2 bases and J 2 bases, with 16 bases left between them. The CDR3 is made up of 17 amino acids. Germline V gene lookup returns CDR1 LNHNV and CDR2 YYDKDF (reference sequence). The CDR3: CATSRSDGLQGNQPQHF. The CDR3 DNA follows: TGTGCCACCAGCAGATCAGATGGACTGCAAGGCAATCAGCCCCAGCATTTT.

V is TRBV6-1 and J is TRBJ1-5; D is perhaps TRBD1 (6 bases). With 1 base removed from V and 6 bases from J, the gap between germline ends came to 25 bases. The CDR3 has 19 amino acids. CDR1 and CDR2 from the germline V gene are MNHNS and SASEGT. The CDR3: CASSEEFGQGTDFLQPQHF. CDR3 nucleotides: TGTGCCAGCAGTGAAGAGTTCGGGCAGGGGACTGATTTTCTTCAGCCCCAGCATTTT.

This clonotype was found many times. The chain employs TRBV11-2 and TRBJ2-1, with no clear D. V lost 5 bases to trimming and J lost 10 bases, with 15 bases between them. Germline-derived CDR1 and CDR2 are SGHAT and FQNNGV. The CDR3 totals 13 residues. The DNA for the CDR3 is TGTGCCAGCAGCCAGTACATGGGATGGGAGCAGTTCTTC. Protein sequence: CASSQYMGWEQFF.

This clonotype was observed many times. CDR3 nucleotide sequence: TGTGCCAGCAGCCCCCAAGGGACCGGGGAGCTGTTTTTT. It yields the protein CASSPQGTGELFF. The rearrangement links TRBV18 to TRBJ2-2; D is uncertain. There are 13 residues in the CDR3. V dropped 8 bases and J dropped 5 bases, with 12 bases sitting between them. Per the germline V gene, CDR1 is KGHSH and CDR2 is LQKENI.

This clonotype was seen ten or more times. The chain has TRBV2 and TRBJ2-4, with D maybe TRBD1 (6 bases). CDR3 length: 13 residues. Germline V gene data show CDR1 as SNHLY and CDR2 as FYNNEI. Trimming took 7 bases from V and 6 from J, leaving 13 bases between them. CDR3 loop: CASIQGGVNIQYF. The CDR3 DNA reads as TGTGCCAGCATCCAAGGGGGAGTAAACATTCAGTACTTC.

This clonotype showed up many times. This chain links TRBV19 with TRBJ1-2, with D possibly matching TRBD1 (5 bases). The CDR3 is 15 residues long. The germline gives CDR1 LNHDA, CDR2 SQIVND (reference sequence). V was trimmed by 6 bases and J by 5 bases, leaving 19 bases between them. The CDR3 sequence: CASSLSWGSIYGYTF. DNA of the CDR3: TGTGCCAGTAGCCTTTCTTGGGGGAGTATTTATGGCTACACCTTC.

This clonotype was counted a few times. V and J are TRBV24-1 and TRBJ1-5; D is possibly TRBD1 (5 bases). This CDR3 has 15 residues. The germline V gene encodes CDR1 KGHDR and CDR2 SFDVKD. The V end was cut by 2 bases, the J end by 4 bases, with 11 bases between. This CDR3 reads CATSDSVGDNQPQHF. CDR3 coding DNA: TGTGCCACCAGTGATTCGGTAGGGGATAATCAGCCCCAGCATTTT.

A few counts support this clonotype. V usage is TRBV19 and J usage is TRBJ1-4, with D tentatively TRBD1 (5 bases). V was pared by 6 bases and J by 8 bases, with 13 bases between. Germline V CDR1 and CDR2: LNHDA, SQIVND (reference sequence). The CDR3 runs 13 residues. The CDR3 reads CASSIVRDEKLFF. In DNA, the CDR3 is TGTGCCAGTAGCATTGTCAGGGACGAAAAACTGTTTTTT.

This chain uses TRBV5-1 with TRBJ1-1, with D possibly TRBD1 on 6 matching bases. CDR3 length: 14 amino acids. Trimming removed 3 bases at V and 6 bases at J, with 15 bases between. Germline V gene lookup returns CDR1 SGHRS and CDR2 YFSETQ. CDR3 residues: CASSWDTRTPEAFF. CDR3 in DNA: TGCGCCAGCAGCTGGGACACAAGAACACCTGAAGCTTTCTTT.

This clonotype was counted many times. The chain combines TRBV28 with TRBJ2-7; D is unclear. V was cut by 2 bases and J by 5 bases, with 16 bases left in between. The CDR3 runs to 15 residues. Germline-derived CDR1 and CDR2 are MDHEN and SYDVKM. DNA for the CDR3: TGTGCCAGCAGTTTAAGGTTGCACGCCTCTAACGAGCAGTACTTC. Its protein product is CASSLRLHASNEQYF. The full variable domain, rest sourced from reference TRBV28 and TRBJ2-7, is DVKVTQSSRYLVKRTGEKVFLECVQDMDHENMFWYRQDPGLGLRLIYFSYDVKMKEKGDIPEGYSVSREKKERFSLILESASTNQTSMYLCASSLRLHASNEQYFGPGTRLTVT.

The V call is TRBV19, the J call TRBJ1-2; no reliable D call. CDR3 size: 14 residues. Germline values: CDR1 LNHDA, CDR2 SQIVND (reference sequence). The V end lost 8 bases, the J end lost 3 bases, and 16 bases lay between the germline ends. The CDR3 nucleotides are TGTGCCAGTGGGTCTCGCGGGTACTACTATGGCTACACCTTC. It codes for CASGSRGYYYGYTF.

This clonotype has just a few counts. The CDR3 coding sequence is TGCAGTCTCGACAGACTTTATGGCTACACCTTC. Amino acid sequence: CSLDRLYGYTF. V usage is TRBV20-1 and J usage is TRBJ1-2; D may be TRBD1 (5 bases). With 8 bases removed from V and 5 bases from J, the gap between germline ends came to 12 bases. The germline gives CDR1 DFQATT, CDR2 SNEGSKA (reference sequence). The CDR3 length is 11 residues.

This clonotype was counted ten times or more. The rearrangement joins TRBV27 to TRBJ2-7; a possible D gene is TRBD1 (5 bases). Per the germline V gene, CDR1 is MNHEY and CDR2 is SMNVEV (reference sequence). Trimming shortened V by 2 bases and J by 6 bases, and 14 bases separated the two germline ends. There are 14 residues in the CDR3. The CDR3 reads CASSLRLGVAEQYF. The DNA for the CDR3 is TGTGCCAGCAGTTTACGGTTAGGGGTCGCCGAGCAGTACTTC.